This T cell receptor beta chain was documented in a study of blood T cell repertoires in COVID-19. In the authors' methods: Cell counts per sample came from amplifying reference gene primers. Generated by immunoSEQ multiplex PCR, the TCRdb table keeps only in-frame clones and is missing some. V, J and clone size derive from that table, while D and trimming were established from the DNA sequence. The table has 200,000 to 300,000 clones, 70% to 90% seen once. The CDR3 contains 14 residues. The germline V gene has CDR1 SGHVS and CDR2 FQNEAQ. Trimming shortened V by 5 bases and J by 5 bases, and 15 bases separated the two germline ends.

V gene TRBV7-8 combines with J gene TRBJ1-2, with D possibly TRBD1 on 6 matching bases. Material for sequencing was peripheral blood. The TCR originated in a man aged 55 to 70 with acute or convalescent COVID-19. The CDR3 protein is CASSERTAAYGYTF. As DNA, the CDR3 is TGTGCCAGCAGCGAGCGGACAGCTGCGTATGGCTACACCTTC.